This TCR beta chain was sequenced during a study of technical replicates of blood from several donors. Assay used: immunoSEQ multiplex PCR; TCRdb lists only in-frame clones, some missing. The top ten hold about 4.7% of the sample, which has 65,000 to 90,000 clones, around nine tenths seen once. Germline V gene data show CDR1 as SEHNR and CDR2 as FQNEAQ (reference sequence). The CDR3 runs 18 residues. Germline trimming cut 2 bases from V and 0 bases from J; bases unmatched to any gene: 11. The sequenced sample was PBMCs. The V call is TRBV7-9, the J call TRBJ2-7, with TRBD2 identical over 9 bases. The TCR sequence derives from a human donor in good health. Some clones in this sample may be carry-over from other donors' samples. CDR3 in amino acids: CASSLPSGGPLSSYEQYF. In DNA, the CDR3 is TGTGCCAGCAGCTTACCCAGCGGGGGGCCTCTAAGCTCCTACGAGCAGTACTTC. Full variable domain (missing parts from reference TRBV7-9 and TRBJ2-7): DTGVSQNPRHKITKRGQNVTFRCDPISEHNRLYWYRQTLGQGPEFLTYFQNEAQLEKSRLLSDRFSAERPKGSFSTLEIQRTEQGDSAMYLCASSLPSGGPLSSYEQYFGPGTRLTVT.